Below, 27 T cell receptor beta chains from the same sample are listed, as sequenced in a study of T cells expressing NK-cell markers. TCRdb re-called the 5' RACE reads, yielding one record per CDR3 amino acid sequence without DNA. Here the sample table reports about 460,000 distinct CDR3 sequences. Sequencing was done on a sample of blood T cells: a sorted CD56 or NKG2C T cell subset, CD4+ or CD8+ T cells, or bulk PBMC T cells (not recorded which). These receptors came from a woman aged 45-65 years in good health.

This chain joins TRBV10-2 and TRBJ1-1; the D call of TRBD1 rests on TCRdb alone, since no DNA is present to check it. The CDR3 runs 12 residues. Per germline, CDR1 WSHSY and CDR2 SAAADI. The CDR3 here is CASRTGQGSAFF.

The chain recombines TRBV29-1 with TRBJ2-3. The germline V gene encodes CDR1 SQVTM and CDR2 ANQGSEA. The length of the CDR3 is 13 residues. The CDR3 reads CSVSPTPDLKQYF.

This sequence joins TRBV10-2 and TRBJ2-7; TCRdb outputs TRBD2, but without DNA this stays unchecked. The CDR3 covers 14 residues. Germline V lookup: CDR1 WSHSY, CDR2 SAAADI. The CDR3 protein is CASIIPTISYEQYF.

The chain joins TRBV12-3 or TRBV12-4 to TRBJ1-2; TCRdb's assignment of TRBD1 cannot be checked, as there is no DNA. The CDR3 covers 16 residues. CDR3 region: CASSLLLKGASYGYTF.

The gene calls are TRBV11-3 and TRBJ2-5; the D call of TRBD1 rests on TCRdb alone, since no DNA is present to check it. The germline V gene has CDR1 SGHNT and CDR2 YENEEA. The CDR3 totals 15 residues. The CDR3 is CASTKPTGNAETQYF.

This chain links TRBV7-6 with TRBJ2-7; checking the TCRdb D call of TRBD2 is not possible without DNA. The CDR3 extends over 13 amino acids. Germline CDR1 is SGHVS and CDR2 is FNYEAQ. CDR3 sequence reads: CASSLDERGEQYF.

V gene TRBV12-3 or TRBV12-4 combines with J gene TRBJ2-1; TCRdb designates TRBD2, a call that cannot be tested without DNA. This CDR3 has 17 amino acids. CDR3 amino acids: CASQDPGLAGPYNEQFF.

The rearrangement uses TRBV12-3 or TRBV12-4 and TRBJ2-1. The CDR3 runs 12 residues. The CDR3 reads CASSLKAGEQFF.

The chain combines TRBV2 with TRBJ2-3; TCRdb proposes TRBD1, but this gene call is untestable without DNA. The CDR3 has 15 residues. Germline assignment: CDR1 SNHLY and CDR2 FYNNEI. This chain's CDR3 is CASSDFPRGTDTQYF. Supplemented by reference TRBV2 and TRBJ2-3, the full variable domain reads EPEVTQTPSHQVTQMGQEVILRCVPISNHLYFYWYRQILGQKVEFLVSFYNNEISEKSEIFDDQFSVERPDGSNFTLKIRSTKLEDSAMYFCASSDFPRGTDTQYFGPGTRLTVL.

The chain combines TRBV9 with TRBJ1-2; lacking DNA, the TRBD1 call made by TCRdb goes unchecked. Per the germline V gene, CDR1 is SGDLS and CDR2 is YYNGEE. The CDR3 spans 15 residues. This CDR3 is CASSAEGARSYGYTF. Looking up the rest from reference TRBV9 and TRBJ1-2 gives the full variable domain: DSGVTQTPKHLITATGQRVTLRCSPRSGDLSVYWYQQSLDQGLQFLIQYYNGEERAKGNILERFSAQQFPDLHSELNLSSLELGDSALYFCASSAEGARSYGYTFGSGTRLTVV.

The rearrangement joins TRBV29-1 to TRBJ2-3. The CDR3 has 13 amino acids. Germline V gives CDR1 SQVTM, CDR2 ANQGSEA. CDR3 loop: CSVEWSGPDTQYF.

The CDR3 spells CASSKVPPGAAGVKSTDTQYF. This rearrangement joins TRBV21-1 to TRBJ2-3; there is no DNA to check the TCRdb D call of TRBD2. TRBV21-1 is a pseudogene locus. This CDR3 region has 21 residues.

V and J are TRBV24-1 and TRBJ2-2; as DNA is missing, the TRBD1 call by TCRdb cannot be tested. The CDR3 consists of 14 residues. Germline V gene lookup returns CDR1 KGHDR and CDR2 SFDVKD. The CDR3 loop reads CATTRDGDTGELFF.

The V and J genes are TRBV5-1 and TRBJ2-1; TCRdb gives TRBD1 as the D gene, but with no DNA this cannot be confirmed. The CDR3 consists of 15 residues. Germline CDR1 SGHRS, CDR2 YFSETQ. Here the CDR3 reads CASSSGRDGYNEQFF.

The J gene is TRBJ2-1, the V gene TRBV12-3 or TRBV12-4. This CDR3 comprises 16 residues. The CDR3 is CASRRLTSSYYNEQFF.

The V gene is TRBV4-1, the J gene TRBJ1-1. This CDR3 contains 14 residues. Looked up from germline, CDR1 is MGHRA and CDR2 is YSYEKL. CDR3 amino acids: CASSPRTLNTEAFF.

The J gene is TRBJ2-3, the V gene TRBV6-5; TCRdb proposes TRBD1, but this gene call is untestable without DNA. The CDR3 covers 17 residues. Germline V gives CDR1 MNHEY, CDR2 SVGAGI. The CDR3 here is CASRSPDPAGWRDTQYF.

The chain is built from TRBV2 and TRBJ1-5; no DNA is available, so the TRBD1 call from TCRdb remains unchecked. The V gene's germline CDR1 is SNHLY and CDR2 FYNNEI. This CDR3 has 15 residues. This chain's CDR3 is CASSETGRSNQPQHF. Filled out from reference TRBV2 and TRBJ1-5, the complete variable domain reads EPEVTQTPSHQVTQMGQEVILRCVPISNHLYFYWYRQILGQKVEFLVSFYNNEISEKSEIFDDQFSVERPDGSNFTLKIRSTKLEDSAMYFCASSETGRSNQPQHFGDGTRLSIL.

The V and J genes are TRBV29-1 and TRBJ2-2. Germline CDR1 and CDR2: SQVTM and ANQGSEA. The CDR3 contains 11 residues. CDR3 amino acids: CSVRQPGELFF.

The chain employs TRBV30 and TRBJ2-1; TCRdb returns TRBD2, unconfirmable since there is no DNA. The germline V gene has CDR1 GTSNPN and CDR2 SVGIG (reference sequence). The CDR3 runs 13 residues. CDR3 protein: CAWTAGVNNEQFF.

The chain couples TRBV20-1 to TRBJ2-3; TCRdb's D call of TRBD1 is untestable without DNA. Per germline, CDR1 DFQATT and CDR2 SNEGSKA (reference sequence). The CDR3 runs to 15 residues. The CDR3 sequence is CSARDGGHSTDTQYF.

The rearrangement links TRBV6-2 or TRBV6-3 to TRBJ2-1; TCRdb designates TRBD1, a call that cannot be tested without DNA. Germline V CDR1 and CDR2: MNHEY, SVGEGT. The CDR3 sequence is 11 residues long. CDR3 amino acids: CASSEGRGQFF.

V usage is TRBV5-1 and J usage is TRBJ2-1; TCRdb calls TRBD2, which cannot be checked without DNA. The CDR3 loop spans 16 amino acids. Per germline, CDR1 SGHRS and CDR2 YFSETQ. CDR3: CASSLGLAGPYNEQFF.

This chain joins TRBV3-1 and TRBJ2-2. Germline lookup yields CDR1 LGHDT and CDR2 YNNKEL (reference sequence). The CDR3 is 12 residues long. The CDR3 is CASSVSAGELFF.

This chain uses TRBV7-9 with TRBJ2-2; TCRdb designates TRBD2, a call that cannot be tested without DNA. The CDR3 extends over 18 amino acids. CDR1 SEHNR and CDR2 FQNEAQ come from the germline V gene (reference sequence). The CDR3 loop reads CASSLIRRQRERTGELFF.

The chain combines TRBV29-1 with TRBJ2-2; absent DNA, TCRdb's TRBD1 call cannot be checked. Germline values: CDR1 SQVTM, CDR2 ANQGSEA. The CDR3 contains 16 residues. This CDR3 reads CSVGSRDRGLSGELFF.

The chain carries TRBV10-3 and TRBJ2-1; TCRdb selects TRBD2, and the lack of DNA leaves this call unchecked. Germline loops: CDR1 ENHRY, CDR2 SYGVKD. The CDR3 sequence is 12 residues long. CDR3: CAISKRDPEQFF.